This paragraph reports one TCR beta chain. The data stem from a study of technical replicates of blood from several donors. Clones were read by immunoSEQ multiplex PCR, and TCRdb kept only the in-frame ones, dropping some. The sample yields some 77,000 clones, roughly 90% seen once. Germline V gene lookup returns CDR1 LNHDA and CDR2 SQIVND (reference sequence). CDR3 length equals 14 residues. The V and J ends lost 3 bases and 2 bases respectively, with 11 bases between them. The chain recombines TRBV19 with TRBJ2-7; no clear D gene. This receptor was taken from a human donor in good health. What was sequenced was T cells isolated from PBMCs. The CDR3 coding sequence is TGTGCCAGTAGTATTCGTCCGGGTCCCTACGAGCAGTACTTC. Translated: CASSIRPGPYEQYF.